This TCR beta chain was sequenced in a study of blood T cells in healthy people across ages. Peripheral blood, around 10 milliliters per donor, was collected. Total RNA was isolated from each sample in quantities of at least 5 micrograms. Using a J-beta primer mix together with a sample-barcoded 5' primer, a second PCR was run for roughly 6 to 12 cycles. Every individual sample yielded 2.5 million or more paired-end reads (each containing CDR3). MiXCR, applied by TCRdb to the 5' RACE reads, yields one record per CDR3 protein. The data hold some 760,000 distinct CDR3 sequences, with 25% observed a single time. V gave up 4 bases and J gave up 3 bases; unmatched junction bases: 23. The CDR3 consists of 20 residues. In germline, CDR1 is SGHAT, CDR2 FQDESV (reference sequence). The sample was also reused in another study, on T cells of mothers and their children. That paper states: TCR recombination output is shaped by thymic selection similarly in related and unrelated pairs.

The sequencing sample was made of blood. The genes are TRBV11-1 and TRBJ2-5; 7 nucleotides line up with TRBD2. The clonotype was recovered from a boy under 18 in good health. CDR3 in DNA: TGTGCCAGCAGCTCCCTCAGTCGCGGGAGTACCAAATATCTTGAAGAGACCCAGTACTTC. Protein: CASSSLSRGSTKYLEETQYF.